This TCR beta chain was profiled in a study of molecular identifiers for immune sequencing clone quantification. CDR1 is SQVTM and CDR2 is ANQGSEA in the germline V gene. J was trimmed by 3 bases and V by 6 bases; bases with no gene match: 4. This CDR3 is 12 amino acids long. The sample holds a few counts of this clonotype. No antigen is known for it. Input for naive CD8 libraries was roughly 17,000 to 1,100,000 sorted cells; the RNA fraction used was 10%, 30% or 50%. Study outcomes and limitations: Highly expanded clone sizes could be underestimated by identical TCR molecules that share a barcode.

MiXCR, run by TCRdb on the PCR reads, gives a single entry per CDR3 protein. In the table there are about 320,000 distinct CDR3 sequences, about a fifth of which are singletons. This clonotype was sampled from a human donor in good health. Some libraries in this study had Jurkat cell RNA spiked in. The chain recombines TRBV29-1 with TRBJ2-7, with TRBD1 matching over 8 bases. Sequenced material: naive CD8+ T cells from blood, with Jurkat cell RNA spiked in. Described subset: FACS-sorted CD8+CD4-CCR7+CD45RA+ naive T cells. The CDR3 sequence: CSVTGGVYEQYF. The DNA for the CDR3 is TGCAGCGTAACAGGGGGTGTCTACGAGCAGTACTTC.